This T cell receptor beta chain was sequenced in a study of T cell changes during pregnancy in multiple sclerosis. Measured with immunoSEQ multiplex PCR; TCRdb has only the in-frame clones, and not every one. The table lists around 23,000 clones, over 85% of them singletons. The material sequenced was CD8+ T cells from peripheral blood mononuclear cells, taken in the third trimester of pregnancy. The clonotype originates from a female donor with multiple sclerosis, enrolled in a pregnancy study.

CDR3 nucleotide sequence: TGCAGCGCTCTAATGGCGGGAGGGCCCCACAATGAGCAGTTCTTC. It specifies CSALMAGGPHNEQFF. This chain links TRBV29-1 with TRBJ2-1, with 9 positions matching TRBD2. J gave up 5 bases and V 7 bases, and 12 bases lay outside the gene matches. From germline, CDR1 is SQVTM and CDR2 ANQGSEA. CDR3 length: 15 amino acids.